This TCR beta chain was found in a study of CD8 T cells in ankylosing spondylitis. Study outcomes and limitations: Earlier authors reported some of these motif variants in reactive arthritis synovial fluid and blood. Peripheral blood held disease-linked clones only at relatively low frequency, and these were CD8+. In ankylosing spondylitis blood, a motif of roughly 8 highly homologous TCR beta variants appeared characteristic.

This clonotype was observed a few times. The antigen remains unidentified. Making the TCR beta libraries involved quantitative 5'-RACE with molecular barcodes. TCRdb analysed the 5' RACE reads with MiXCR anew, one entry per CDR3 protein. This repertoire shows approximately 520,000 distinct CDR3 sequences, 5.3% found once; its top ten account for roughly 3.2%. CDR3 length equals 15 residues. CDR1 and CDR2 from the germline V gene are SEHNR and FQNEAQ (reference sequence). V was shortened by 3 bases and J by 3 bases, with 12 bases between the two germline ends. The sequenced material came from blood, either unsorted or a sorted T cell fraction (not recorded which). The clonotype originates from a male donor with ankylosing spondylitis. This chain connects TRBV7-9 to TRBJ2-1; the D is unclear. The CDR3 nucleotides read TGTGCCAGCAGCTTGGAATTGACGGTCTACAATGAGCAGTTCTTC. Amino acid sequence: CASSLELTVYNEQFF.